This T cell receptor (beta chain) came from a study of CD8+CD57+ T cells in acquired aplastic anemia. Overall study context: Yields of DNA that came from sorted CD4+ and CD8+ cells averaged roughly 3.2 ug. On average, healthy donors gave approximately 11 million reads for CD4+ cells. Overall study findings and caveats: Simpson's diversity of CD8+ cells was not significantly different in patients compared with controls. Patients and controls shared nearly 30 CD8+ CDR3 sequences, highly expressed in patients.

According to the study, genomic DNA was the template for TCR beta VDJ and CDR3 profiling. TCRdb re-called the reads with MiXCR, one entry per CDR3 protein. The table has 150,000 or so distinct CDR3 sequences, under 75% seen once. Details on this clonotype: Its antigen is currently unknown.

Sequenced material: sorted CD4+, CD8+, or CD8+CD57+ T cells (not recorded which) from PBMCs. This receptor was taken from a human donor in good health.

CDR3 DNA sequence: TGCAGTGCTAGCGTGGGTGGTTCGTCCGAGCAGTACTTC. Its protein product is CSASVGGSSEQYF. The genes are TRBV20-1 and TRBJ2-7; no clear D. The CDR3 runs 13 residues. CDR1 DFQATT and CDR2 SNEGSKA come from the germline V gene (reference sequence). V was clipped by 3 bases and J by 6 bases, with 15 bases between them.